This TCR beta chain derives from a study of blood T cells in healthy people across ages. Through a sample-barcoded 5' primer and a J-beta primer mix, a second PCR was run for roughly 6 to 12 cycles. Each cDNA molecule was tagged by a template-switch adaptor that had 12 random nucleotides. Every sample returned 2.5 million or more CDR3-containing paired-end reads. One entry per CDR3 protein results from TCRdb running MiXCR on the 5' RACE reads. The sample holds fewer than 1.5 million distinct CDR3 sequences, about 40% seen once. V trimming: 3 bases; J trimming: 4 bases; junction bases outside the gene matches: 3. From germline, CDR1 is SGHTA and CDR2 FQGNSA. This CDR3 is 15 amino acids long. General study points: More naive CD4+ cells and higher diversity marked long-lived donors relative to aged donors.

On this clonotype: Its target is not known.

Sequenced sample: blood. This clonotype originated in a woman in her late teens or twenties in good health. The chain carries TRBV7-2 and TRBJ2-4, with 10 bases identical to TRBD2. The CDR3 loop is CASSFGSGGKNIQYF. The CDR3 coding sequence is TGTGCCAGCAGCTTCGGTAGCGGGGGGAAAAACATTCAGTACTTC.